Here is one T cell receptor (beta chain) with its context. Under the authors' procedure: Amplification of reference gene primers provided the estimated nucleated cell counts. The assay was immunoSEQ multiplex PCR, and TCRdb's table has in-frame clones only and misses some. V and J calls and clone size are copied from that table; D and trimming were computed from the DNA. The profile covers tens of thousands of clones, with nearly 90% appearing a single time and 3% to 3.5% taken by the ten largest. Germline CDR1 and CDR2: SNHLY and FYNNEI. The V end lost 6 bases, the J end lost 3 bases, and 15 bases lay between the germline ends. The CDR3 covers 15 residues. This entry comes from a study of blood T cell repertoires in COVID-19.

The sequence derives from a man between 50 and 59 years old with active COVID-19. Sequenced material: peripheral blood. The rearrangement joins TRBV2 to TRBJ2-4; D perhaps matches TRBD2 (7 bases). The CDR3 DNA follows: TGTGCCAGCAGACGGGGGGACAAGGGCAAAAACATTCAGTACTTC. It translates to CASRRGDKGKNIQYF. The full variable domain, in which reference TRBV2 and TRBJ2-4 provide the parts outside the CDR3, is EPEVTQTPSHQVTQMGQEVILRCVPISNHLYFYWYRQILGQKVEFLVSFYNNEISEKSEIFDDQFSVERPDGSNFTLKIRSTKLEDSAMYFCASRRGDKGKNIQYFGAGTRLSVL.